Listed here is a single TCR beta chain. Its antigen is not known. Losses at the gene ends were 4 bases for V and 8 bases for J; bases not matched to a gene: 10. The CDR3 contains 16 residues. Germline V gene lookup returns CDR1 SGHTA and CDR2 FQGTGA. The data were produced by immunoSEQ multiplex PCR, yet TCRdb's version contains in-frame clones alone and is incomplete. The sample carries about 61,000 clones, around 92% recorded once. This sample is part of a study of OX40 agonist ivuxolimab in advanced cancers. About the research overall: Two cutaneous melanoma patients and one hepatocellular carcinoma patient, three in all, had partial responses. The study, taken as a whole, reports: At 0.1 to 3.0 mg/kg and by week 6, CD4+ and CD8+ T cells in the blood had expanded clonally. The study did not work out the antigen specificity of the expanded peripheral T cells.

The chain uses TRBV7-3 and TRBJ2-2; 10 bases map to TRBD1. The TCR was taken from an adult with an advanced solid tumor such as melanoma, head and neck, liver or kidney cancer. The starting material was CD4+ or CD8+ T cells sorted from blood, obtained in a trial of the OX40 agonist ivuxolimab. The CDR3 protein is CASSSGTGASPGELFF. The DNA of the CDR3 is TGTGCCAGCAGCTCCGGGACAGGGGCCTCCCCAGGGGAGCTGTTTTTT.